What follows is one T cell receptor beta chain and its context. Its target is unknown. The record originates from a study of cytomegalovirus exposure and HLA in healthy donors. Findings and limits, study-wide: Subsequent analysis revealed that first-cohort TCR clusters tended to co-occur in the 120 or so validation repertoires. In vitro confirmation showed three CMV-associated chains to be CMV antigen specific. Cytomegalovirus association was listed for around 170 TCR beta chains.

Germline V CDR1 and CDR2: DFQATT, SNEGSKA (reference sequence). The V and J ends lost 6 bases and 7 bases, in that order; junction bases with no gene match: 5. CDR3 length: 11 amino acids. Repertoires were generated with immunoSEQ multiplex PCR, while TCRdb's copy carries only in-frame clones and drops some. The table has over 60,000 clones, just over 95% seen once; the top ten hold about 4.6%. The clonotype was recovered from a woman aged 18 to 35 in good health and CMV-seropositive. The material sequenced was PBMCs. This chain uses TRBV20-1 with TRBJ2-7; 8 nucleotides line up with TRBD2. CDR3 sequence reads: CSALRGGEQYF. CDR3 DNA: TGCAGTGCCCTCCGCGGGGGGGAGCAGTACTTC.